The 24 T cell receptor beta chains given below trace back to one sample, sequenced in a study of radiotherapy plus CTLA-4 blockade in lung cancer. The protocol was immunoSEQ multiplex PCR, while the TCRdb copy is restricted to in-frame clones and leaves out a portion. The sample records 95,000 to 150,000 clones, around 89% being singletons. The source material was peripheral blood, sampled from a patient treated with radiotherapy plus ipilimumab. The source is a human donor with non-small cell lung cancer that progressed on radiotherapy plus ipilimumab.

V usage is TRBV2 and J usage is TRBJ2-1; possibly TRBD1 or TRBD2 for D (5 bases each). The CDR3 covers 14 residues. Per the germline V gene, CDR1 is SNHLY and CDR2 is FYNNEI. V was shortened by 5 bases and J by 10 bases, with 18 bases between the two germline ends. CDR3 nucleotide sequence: TGTGCCAGCAGTCTCGCCCGGGACCTCAGAGAGCAGTTCTTC. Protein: CASSLARDLREQFF. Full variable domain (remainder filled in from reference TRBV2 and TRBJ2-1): EPEVTQTPSHQVTQMGQEVILRCVPISNHLYFYWYRQILGQKVEFLVSFYNNEISEKSEIFDDQFSVERPDGSNFTLKIRSTKLEDSAMYFCASSLARDLREQFFGPGTRLTVL.

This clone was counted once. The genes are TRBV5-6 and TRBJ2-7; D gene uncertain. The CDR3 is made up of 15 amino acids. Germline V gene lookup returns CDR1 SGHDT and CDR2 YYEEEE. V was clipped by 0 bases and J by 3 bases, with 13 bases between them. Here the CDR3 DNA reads TGTGCCAGCAGCTTGGCCAAGAACGGGCGCTACGAGCAGTACTTC. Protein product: CASSLAKNGRYEQYF.

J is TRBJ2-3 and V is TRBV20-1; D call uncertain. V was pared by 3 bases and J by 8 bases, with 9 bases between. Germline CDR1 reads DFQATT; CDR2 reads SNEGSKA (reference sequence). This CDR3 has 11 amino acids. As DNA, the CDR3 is TGCAGTGCTAGCACGGGCAGTACGCAGTATTTT. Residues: CSASTGSTQYF.

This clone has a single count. The CDR3 is CASSQDRALAGGLETQYF. CDR3 nucleotides: TGTGCCAGCAGCCAAGATAGGGCACTAGCGGGAGGGCTAGAGACCCAGTACTTC. The chain links TRBV4-2 to TRBJ2-5; 13 bases agree with TRBD2. The CDR3 is 18 residues long. Germline assignment: CDR1 LGHNA and CDR2 YNFKEQ. V gave up 0 bases and J gave up 4 bases; unmatched junction bases: 8.

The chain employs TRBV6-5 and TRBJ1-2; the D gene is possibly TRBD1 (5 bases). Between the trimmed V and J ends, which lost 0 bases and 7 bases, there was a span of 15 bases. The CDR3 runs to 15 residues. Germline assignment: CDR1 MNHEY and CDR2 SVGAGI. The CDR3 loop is CASSYSWQGLSGYTF. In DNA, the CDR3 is TGTGCCAGCAGTTACTCATGGCAGGGTCTGTCTGGCTACACCTTC.

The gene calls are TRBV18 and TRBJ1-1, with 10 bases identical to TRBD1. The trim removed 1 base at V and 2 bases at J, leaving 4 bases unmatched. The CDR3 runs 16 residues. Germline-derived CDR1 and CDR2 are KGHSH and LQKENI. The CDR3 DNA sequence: TGTGCCAGCTCACCACGAGGGGACAGGGGTAACACTGAAGCTTTCTTT. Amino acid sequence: CASSPRGDRGNTEAFF.

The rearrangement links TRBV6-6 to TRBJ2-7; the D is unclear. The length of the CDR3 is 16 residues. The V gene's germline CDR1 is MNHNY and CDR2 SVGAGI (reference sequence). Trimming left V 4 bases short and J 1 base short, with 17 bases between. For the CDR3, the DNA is TGTGCCAGCAGTTTGCCGACTGTCACGGGTTCCTACGAGCAGTACTTC. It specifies CASSLPTVTGSYEQYF.

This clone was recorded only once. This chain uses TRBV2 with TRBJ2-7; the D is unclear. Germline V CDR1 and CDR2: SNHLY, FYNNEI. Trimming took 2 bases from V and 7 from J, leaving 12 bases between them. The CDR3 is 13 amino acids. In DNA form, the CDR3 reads TGTGCCAGCAGTGAAAGGGCAGAGGTTGAGCAGTACTTC. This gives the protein CASSERAEVEQYF.

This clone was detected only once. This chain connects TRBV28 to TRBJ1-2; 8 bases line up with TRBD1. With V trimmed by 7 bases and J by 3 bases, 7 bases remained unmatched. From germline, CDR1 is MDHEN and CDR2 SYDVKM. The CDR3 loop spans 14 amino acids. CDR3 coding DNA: TGTGCCAGCACCAAACAGGGGGTCGACTATGGCTACACCTTC. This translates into CASTKQGVDYGYTF.

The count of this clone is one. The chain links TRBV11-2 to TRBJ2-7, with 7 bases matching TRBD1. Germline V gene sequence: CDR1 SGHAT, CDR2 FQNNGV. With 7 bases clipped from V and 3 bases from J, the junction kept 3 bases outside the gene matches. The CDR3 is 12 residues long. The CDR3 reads CASTRDSYEQYF. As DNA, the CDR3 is TGTGCCAGCACCCGGGACAGCTACGAGCAGTACTTC.

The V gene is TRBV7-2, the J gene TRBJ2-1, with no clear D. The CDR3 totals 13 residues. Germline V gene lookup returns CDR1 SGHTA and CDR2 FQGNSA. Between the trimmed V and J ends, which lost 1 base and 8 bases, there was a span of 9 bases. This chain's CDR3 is CASSLGPPDEQFF. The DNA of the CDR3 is TGTGCCAGCAGCTTAGGCCCCCCGGATGAGCAGTTCTTC. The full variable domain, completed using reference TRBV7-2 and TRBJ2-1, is GAGVSQSPSNKVTEKGKDVELRCDPISGHTALYWYRQSLGQGLEFLIYFQGNSAPDKSGLPSDRFSAERTGGSVSTLTIQRTQQEDSAVYLCASSLGPPDEQFFGPGTRLTVL.

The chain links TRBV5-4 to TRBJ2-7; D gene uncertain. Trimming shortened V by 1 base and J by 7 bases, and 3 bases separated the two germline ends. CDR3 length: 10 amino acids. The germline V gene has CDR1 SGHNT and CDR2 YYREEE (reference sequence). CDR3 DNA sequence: TGTGCCAGCAGCTTGCGGGAGCAGTACTTC. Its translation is CASSLREQYF.

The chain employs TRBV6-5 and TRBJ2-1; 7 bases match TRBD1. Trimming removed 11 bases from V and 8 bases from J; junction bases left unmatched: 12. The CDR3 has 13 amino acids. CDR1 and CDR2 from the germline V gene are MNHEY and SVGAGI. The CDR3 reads CAYETGWFYEQFF. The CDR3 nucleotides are TGTGCCTACGAGACAGGGTGGTTTTATGAGCAGTTCTTC.

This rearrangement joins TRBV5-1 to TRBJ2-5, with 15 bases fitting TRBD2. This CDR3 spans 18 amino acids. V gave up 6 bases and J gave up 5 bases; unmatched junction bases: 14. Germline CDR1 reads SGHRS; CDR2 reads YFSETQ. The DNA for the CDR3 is TGCGCCAGCACCATTGGACTAGCGGGAGGGCCGTTGGGGGAGACCCAGTACTTC. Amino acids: CASTIGLAGGPLGETQYF.

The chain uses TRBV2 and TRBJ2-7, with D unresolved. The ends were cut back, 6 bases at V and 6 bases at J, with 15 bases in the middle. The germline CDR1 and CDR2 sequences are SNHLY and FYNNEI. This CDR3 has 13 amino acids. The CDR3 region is CASSPWWRFEQYF. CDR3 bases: TGTGCCAGCAGCCCCTGGTGGCGTTTCGAGCAGTACTTC. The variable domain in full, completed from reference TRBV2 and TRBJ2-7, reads EPEVTQTPSHQVTQMGQEVILRCVPISNHLYFYWYRQILGQKVEFLVSFYNNEISEKSEIFDDQFSVERPDGSNFTLKIRSTKLEDSAMYFCASSPWWRFEQYFGPGTRLTVT.

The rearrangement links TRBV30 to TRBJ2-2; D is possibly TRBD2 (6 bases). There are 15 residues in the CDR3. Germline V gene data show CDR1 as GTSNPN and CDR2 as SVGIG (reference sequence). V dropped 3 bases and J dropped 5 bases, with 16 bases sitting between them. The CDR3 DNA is TGTGCCTGGAGGCCACCCGGGACTGGTACCGGGGAGCTGTTTTTT. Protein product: CAWRPPGTGTGELFF.

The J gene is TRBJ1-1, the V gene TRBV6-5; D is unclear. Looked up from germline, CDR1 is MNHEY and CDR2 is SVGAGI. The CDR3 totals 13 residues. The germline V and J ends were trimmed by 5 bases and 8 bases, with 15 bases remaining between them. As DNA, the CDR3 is TGTGCCAGCAGTAACATCCAGCTGGGGGAAGCTTTCTTT. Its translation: CASSNIQLGEAFF.

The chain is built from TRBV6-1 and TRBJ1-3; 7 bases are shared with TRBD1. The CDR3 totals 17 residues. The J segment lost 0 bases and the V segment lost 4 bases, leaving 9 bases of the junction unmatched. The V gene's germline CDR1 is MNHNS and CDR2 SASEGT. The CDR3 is CASSGLGTVISGNTIYF. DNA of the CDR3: TGTGCCAGCAGTGGCCTGGGGACAGTGATCTCTGGAAACACCATATATTTT.

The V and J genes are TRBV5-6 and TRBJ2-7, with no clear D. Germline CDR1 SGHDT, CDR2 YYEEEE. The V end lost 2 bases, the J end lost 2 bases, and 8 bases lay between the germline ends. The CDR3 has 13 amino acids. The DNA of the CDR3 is TGTGCCAGCAGCTTCTCCTCCGCCTACGAGCAGTACTTC. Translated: CASSFSSAYEQYF. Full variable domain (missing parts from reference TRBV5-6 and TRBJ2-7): DAGVTQSPTHLIKTRGQQVTLRCSPKSGHDTVSWYQQALGQGPQFIFQYYEEEERQRGNFPDRFSGHQFPNYSSELNVNALLLGDSALYLCASSFSSAYEQYFGPGTRLTVT.

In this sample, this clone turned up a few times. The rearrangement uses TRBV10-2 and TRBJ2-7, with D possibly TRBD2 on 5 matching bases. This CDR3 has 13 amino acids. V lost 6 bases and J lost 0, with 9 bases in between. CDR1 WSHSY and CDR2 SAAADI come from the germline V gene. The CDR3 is CASRGGFSYEQYF. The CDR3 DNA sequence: TGCGCCAGCAGGGGCGGGTTCTCCTACGAGCAGTACTTC.

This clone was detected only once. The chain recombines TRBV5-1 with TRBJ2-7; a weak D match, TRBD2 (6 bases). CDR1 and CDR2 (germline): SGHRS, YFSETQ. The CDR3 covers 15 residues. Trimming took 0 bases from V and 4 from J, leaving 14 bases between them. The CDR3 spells CASSLGSGLLYEQYF. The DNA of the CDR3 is TGCGCCAGCAGCTTGGGGAGCGGGCTACTTTACGAGCAGTACTTC.

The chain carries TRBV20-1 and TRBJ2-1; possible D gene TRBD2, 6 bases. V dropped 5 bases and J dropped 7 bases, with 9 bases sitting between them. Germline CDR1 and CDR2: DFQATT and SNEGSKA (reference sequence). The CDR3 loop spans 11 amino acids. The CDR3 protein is CSAPSVNEQFF. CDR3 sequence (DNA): TGCAGTGCTCCTAGCGTAAATGAGCAGTTCTTC.

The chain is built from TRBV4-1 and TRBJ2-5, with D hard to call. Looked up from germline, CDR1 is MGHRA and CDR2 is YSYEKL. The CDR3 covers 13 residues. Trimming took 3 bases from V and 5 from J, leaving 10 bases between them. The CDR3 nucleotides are TGCGCCAGCAGCCAGCCCTTGGGGGAGACCCAGTACTTC. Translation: CASSQPLGETQYF.

In DNA, the CDR3 is TGTGCCAGCAGCCAACAGCGGTCCTACAATGAGCAGTTCTTC. Amino acids: CASSQQRSYNEQFF. The chain is built from TRBV14 and TRBJ2-1; possibly TRBD2 for D (5 bases). The ends were cut back, 2 bases at V and 1 base at J, with 6 bases in the middle. The CDR3 is 14 amino acids. In germline, CDR1 is SGHDN, CDR2 FVKESK.